What follows is one T cell receptor (beta chain) and its context. Its antigen specificity is not known. No much larger clonotype is one base removed from it; base qualities were not supplied. The data are from a study of blood T cell repertoires in COVID-19 (dated by TCRdb to 2020 to 2022). With regard to the full study: Samples covering the acute and convalescent phases of COVID-19 were provided by collaborators in the United States, Italy and Spain. Samples were obtained from the ongoing ImmuneRACE study (first 160 participants) and from over 1,000 subjects provided by 6 global collaborators. The dataset comprised deeply sampled blood TCRbeta repertoires from subjects exposed to, actively infected with, or recovered from COVID-19. Nearly every sample came with metadata listing a de-identified subject ID, COVID-19 status, age in years and sex. The material from the prospective study consisted of cDNA or gDNA derived from T cells, B-cell-depleted T cells, or PBMCs. Where available, HLA class I and class II types were obtained from metadata supplied by the sample provider rather than from assay-based typing. A freely available public database, intended as a resource for researchers studying the immune response to SARS-CoV-2, is where the repertoires were released. The research as a whole found: The amount of clinical and demographic metadata varied by source and participant and was provided uncurated.

Deletion took 9 bases off V and 4 bases off J, with a span of 14 bases between the germline ends. The CDR3 starts with the cysteine, ends with the phenylalanine, and has 13 residues. Only the CDR3 DNA stays, 39 bases, in frame from base 1. Each collaborating institution followed its own protocols to collect whole blood in K2EDTA tubes. For TCRbeta analysis, collaborators shipped samples as frozen whole blood, isolated PBMCs, or DNA extracted from either of those sample types. The immunoSEQ Assay, a bias-controlled multiplex PCR, was used to amplify TCRbeta CDR3 regions from genomic DNA. The paper's data handling went like this. The number of nucleated cells in each sample was estimated from the amplification of reference gene primers within the assay. Sequence reads were collapsed and filtered to measure the absolute abundance of every unique TCRbeta CDR3 rearrangement. For each sample, productive Simpson clonality was calculated by taking the square root of Simpson's diversity index across productive rearrangements. TCRdb took over this immuneACCESS table, retaining in-frame rearrangements with V and J assigned. Such tables are incomplete; in checked studies, under half of the missing clones stem from an unresolved V gene, and the remainder is unexplained. V and J calls and clone size are as listed in that table; D and trimming were resolved from the DNA. The sample table contains around 200,000 clones; only one count was recorded for approximately 86% of them. 2.5% to 3% of the sample lies in the top ten.

This clonotype originated in a man in his forties with active or convalescent COVID-19. Sequencing input: peripheral blood. The chain uses TRBV12-3 or TRBV12-4 and TRBJ2-3, with no reliable assignment of the D segment. The nucleotide sequence is TGTGCCAGTGTTCAGACAAGTTCAGATACGCAGTATTTT. It is translated as CASVQTSSDTQYF.